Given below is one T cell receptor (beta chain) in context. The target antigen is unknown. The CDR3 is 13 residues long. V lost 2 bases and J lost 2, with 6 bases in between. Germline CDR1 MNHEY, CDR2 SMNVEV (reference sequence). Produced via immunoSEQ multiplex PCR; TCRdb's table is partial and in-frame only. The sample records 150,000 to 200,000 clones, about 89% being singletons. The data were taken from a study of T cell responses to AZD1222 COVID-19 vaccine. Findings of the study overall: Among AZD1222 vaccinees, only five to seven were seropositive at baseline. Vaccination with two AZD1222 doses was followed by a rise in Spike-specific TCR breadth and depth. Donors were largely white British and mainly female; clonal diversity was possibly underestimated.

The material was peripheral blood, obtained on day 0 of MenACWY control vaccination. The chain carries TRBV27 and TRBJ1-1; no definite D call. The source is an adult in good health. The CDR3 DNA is TGTGCCAGCAGTTTAGAGGCTAACACTGAAGCTTTCTTT. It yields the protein CASSLEANTEAFF.